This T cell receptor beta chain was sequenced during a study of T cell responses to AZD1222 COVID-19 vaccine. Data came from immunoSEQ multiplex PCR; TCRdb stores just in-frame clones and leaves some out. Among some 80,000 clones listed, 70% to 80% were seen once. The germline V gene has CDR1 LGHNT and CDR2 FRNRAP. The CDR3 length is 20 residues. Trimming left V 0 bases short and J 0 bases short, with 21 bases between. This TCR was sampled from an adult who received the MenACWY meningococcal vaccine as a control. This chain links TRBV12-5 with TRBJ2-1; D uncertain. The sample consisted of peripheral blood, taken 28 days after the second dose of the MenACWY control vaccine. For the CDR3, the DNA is TGTGCTAGTGGTTTGGTACCCTTCTTGCGAGCGCATAGCTCCTACAATGAGCAGTTCTTC. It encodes CASGLVPFLRAHSSYNEQFF.